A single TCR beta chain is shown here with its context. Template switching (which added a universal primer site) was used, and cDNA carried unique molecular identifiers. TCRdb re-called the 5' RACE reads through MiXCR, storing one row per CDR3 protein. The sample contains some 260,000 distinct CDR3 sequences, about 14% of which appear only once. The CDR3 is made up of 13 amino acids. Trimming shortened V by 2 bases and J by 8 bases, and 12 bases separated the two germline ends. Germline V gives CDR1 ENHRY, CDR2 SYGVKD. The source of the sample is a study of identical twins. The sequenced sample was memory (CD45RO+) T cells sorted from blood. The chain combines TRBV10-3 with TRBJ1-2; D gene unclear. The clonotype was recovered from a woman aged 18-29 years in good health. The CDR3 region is CAISEPQTGGYTF. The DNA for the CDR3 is TGTGCCATCAGTGAGCCGCAGACCGGGGGCTACACCTTC.